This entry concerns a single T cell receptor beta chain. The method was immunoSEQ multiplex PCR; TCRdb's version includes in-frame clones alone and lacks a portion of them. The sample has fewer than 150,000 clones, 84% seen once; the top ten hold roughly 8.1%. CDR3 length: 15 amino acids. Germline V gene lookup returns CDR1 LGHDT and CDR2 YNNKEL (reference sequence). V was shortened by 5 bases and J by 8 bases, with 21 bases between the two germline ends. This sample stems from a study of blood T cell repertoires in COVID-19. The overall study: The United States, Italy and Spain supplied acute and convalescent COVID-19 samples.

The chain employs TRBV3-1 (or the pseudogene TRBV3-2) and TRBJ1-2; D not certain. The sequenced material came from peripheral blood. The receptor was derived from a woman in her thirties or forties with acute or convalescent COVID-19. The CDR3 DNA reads TGTGCCAGCAGCGAAGGTCCGGTCGGGGTTGGAGGCTACACCTTC. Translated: CASSEGPVGVGGYTF.